This T cell receptor beta chain is drawn from a study of blood T cell repertoires in COVID-19. The overall study: The United States, Italy and Spain supplied acute and convalescent COVID-19 samples. PBMCs, B-cell-depleted T cells, or T cells provided the cDNA or gDNA that made up the material.

The CDR3 runs 13 residues. V was pared by 3 bases and J by 7 bases, with 9 bases between. Germline V gene lookup returns CDR1 KGHDR and CDR2 SFDVKD. As handled by the study authors: Reference gene primer amplification gave estimated nucleated cell counts. Method: immunoSEQ multiplex PCR; TCRdb's copy keeps in-frame clones and lacks some. V and J calls and clone size are copied from that table; D and trimming were computed from the DNA. The repertoire holds some 250,000 clones, with approximately 78% as singletons. This chain uses TRBV24-1 with TRBJ2-1; D possibly corresponds to TRBD1 (5 bases). Sequences were obtained from peripheral blood. The receptor was isolated from a woman in her fifties or sixties with active or convalescent COVID-19. CDR3 bases: TGTGCCACCAGTGATGGGGCTAGTAATGAGCAGTTCTTC. Residues: CATSDGASNEQFF.